This TCR beta chain was found in a study of cytomegalovirus exposure and HLA in healthy donors. Study outcomes and limitations: CMV antigen specificity was confirmed in vitro for a few CMV-associated chains.

With regard to this clone: Its specificity is not known.

TCRdb's copy holds only in-frame clones and misses some; the assay was immunoSEQ multiplex PCR. This sample yields fewer than 250,000 clones, of which 80% to 90% are seen a single time; roughly 2% belongs to the top ten. The CDR3 is made up of 11 amino acids. V shed 7 bases and J 10 bases; nucleotides not matched to a gene: 7. Looked up from germline, CDR1 is DFQATT and CDR2 is SNEGSKA (reference sequence). This TCR derives from a woman between 18 and 29 years old in good health and CMV-seropositive. V gene TRBV20-1 combines with J gene TRBJ2-1; TRBD2 matches at 7 bases. Sequencing used PBMCs. The CDR3 nucleotides are TGCAGTGGGGGGACTATCATAGAGCAGTTCTTC. Translating it yields CSGGTIIEQFF.